The 16 T cell receptor beta chains given below trace back to one sample, sequenced in a study of blood T cell repertoires in COVID-19. Clones were read by immunoSEQ multiplex PCR, and TCRdb kept only the in-frame ones, dropping some. The table lists more than 100,000 clones, less than 85% of them singletons. Material: peripheral blood. The receptors here all came from an elderly woman with acute or convalescent COVID-19.

This rearrangement joins TRBV2 to TRBJ2-2, with D possibly matching TRBD2 (6 bases). The germline V gene encodes CDR1 SNHLY and CDR2 FYNNEI. The CDR3 totals 15 residues. V was shortened by 6 bases and J by 5 bases, with 16 bases between the two germline ends. The DNA of the CDR3 is TGTGCCAGCAGGCGACTAGTGGGTAGTACCGGGGAGCTGTTTTTT. Protein sequence: CASRRLVGSTGELFF.

This chain uses TRBV29-1 with TRBJ1-2; maybe TRBD1 (5 bases). The CDR3 covers 12 residues. Germline loops: CDR1 SQVTM, CDR2 ANQGSEA. V lost 7 bases and J lost 3, with 12 bases in between. CDR3 sequence reads: CSALQGDYGYTF. The CDR3 DNA sequence: TGCAGCGCCCTTCAGGGTGACTATGGCTACACCTTC.

The chain combines TRBV9 with TRBJ2-7; TRBD2 matches 12 bases. V trimming: 2 bases; J trimming: 4 bases; junction bases outside the gene matches: 7. Germline V lookup: CDR1 SGDLS, CDR2 YYNGEE. CDR3 length: 16 amino acids. CDR3 amino acids: CASSVSLAGGPYEQYF. Written as DNA, the CDR3 is TGTGCCAGCAGCGTCTCGCTAGCGGGAGGGCCATACGAGCAGTACTTC. Complete variable domain (other parts from reference TRBV9 and TRBJ2-7): DSGVTQTPKHLITATGQRVTLRCSPRSGDLSVYWYQQSLDQGLQFLIQYYNGEERAKGNILERFSAQQFPDLHSELNLSSLELGDSALYFCASSVSLAGGPYEQYFGPGTRLTVT.

The J gene is TRBJ2-7, the V gene TRBV7-6; 7 positions match TRBD1. There are 14 residues in the CDR3. From germline, CDR1 is SGHVS and CDR2 FNYEAQ. The trim removed 5 bases at V and 2 bases at J, leaving 6 bases unmatched. CDR3 nucleotide sequence: TGTGCCAGCAGCCCCGGGCAGGGGGCCTACGAGCAGTACTTC. Translating gives CASSPGQGAYEQYF.

This CDR3 reads CARTLDRVTYEQYF. CDR3 coding DNA: TGTGCCAGGACCTTGGACAGGGTAACCTACGAGCAGTACTTC. V and J are TRBV21-1 and TRBJ2-7; TRBD1 is taken as the D call from the table, unchecked against the DNA. TRBV21-1 is labeled a pseudogene. This CDR3 has 14 amino acids.

This clone was counted a few times. V gene TRBV10-3 combines with J gene TRBJ2-1; 15 bases are a match to TRBD2. In germline, CDR1 is ENHRY, CDR2 SYGVKD. The CDR3 contains 18 residues. V shed 6 bases, J shed 9 bases, and the junction held 15 bases outside the gene matches. This CDR3 is CAISPGLAGGAGGSEQFF. Here the CDR3 DNA reads TGTGCCATCAGCCCGGGACTAGCGGGGGGAGCAGGTGGGAGTGAGCAGTTCTTC.

The genes are TRBV13 and TRBJ2-1; 8 bases are shared with TRBD2. Germline trimming cut 1 base from V and 2 bases from J; bases unmatched to any gene: 4. Germline V gene lookup returns CDR1 PRHDT and CDR2 FYEKMQ (reference sequence). This CDR3 has 16 amino acids. The CDR3 coding sequence is TGTGCCAGCAGCTTAGACGCGGGGGGCCCCTACAATGAGCAGTTCTTC. Translated, it gives CASSLDAGGPYNEQFF. Combining the CDR3 with reference TRBV13 and TRBJ2-1 gives the whole variable domain AAGVIQSPRHLIKEKRETATLKCYPIPRHDTVYWYQQGPGQDPQFLISFYEKMQSDKGSIPDRFSAQQFSDYHSELNMSSLELGDSALYFCASSLDAGGPYNEQFFGPGTRLTVL.

The V and J genes are TRBV4-3 and TRBJ1-1, with TRBD1 matching 7 bases. The CDR3 runs 14 residues. Trimming took 2 bases from V and 9 from J; bases not matched to a gene: 9. Germline V CDR1 and CDR2: LGHNA, YSLEER. The CDR3 sequence is CASSQQGQSFKAFF. The CDR3 bases are TGCGCCAGCAGCCAACAGGGACAGTCCTTCAAAGCTTTCTTT.

A remark on this clone: Since a much larger clone is just one base distant, this may be a read error. V and J are TRBV7-2 and TRBJ2-5, with TRBD2 matching 11 bases. Germline V gene data show CDR1 as SGHTA and CDR2 as FQGNSA. CDR3 length: 16 amino acids. Unmatched junction bases numbered 6, after V lost 3 bases and J lost 3 bases. The CDR3 sequence: CASSFRSGGGKETQYF. The DNA for the CDR3 is TGTGCCAGCAGCTTCCGTAGCGGGGGGGGGAAAGAGACCCAGTACTTC.

The V and J genes are TRBV7-9 and TRBJ1-1, with 10 nucleotides matching TRBD1. Germline V gene sequence: CDR1 SEHNR, CDR2 FQNEAQ (reference sequence). Germline trimming cut 11 bases from V and 1 base from J; bases unmatched to any gene: 10. The CDR3 extends over 15 amino acids. The CDR3 DNA reads as TGTGCCGGACAATATCGGGACAGGGGGAACACTGAAGCTTTCTTT. This encodes CAGQYRDRGNTEAFF.

V is TRBV6-5 and J is TRBJ1-6; 10 bases match TRBD1. V lost 7 bases to trimming and J lost 10 bases; unmatched junction nucleotides: 7. Germline V gives CDR1 MNHEY, CDR2 SVGAGI. The CDR3 covers 14 residues. This CDR3 is CASTPGTGESPLHF. CDR3 DNA sequence: TGTGCCAGCACTCCGGGGACAGGGGAATCACCCCTCCACTTT.

The chain carries TRBV18 and TRBJ1-2; D unresolved. The CDR3 contains 14 residues. Germline V CDR1 and CDR2: KGHSH, LQKENI. The V gene lost 3 bases and the J gene lost 7 bases, with 15 bases spanning the gap. The CDR3 sequence is CASSPSAGSGGYTF. The CDR3 region has the DNA TGTGCCAGCTCACCCTCAGCGGGCTCGGGTGGCTACACCTTC.

The chain joins TRBV19 to TRBJ1-3; weak D call: TRBD1 (5 bases). The V and J ends lost 5 bases and 3 bases respectively, with 14 bases between them. Germline V gene data show CDR1 as LNHDA and CDR2 as SQIVND (reference sequence). The CDR3 is made up of 15 amino acids. The CDR3 is CASSDGGAGGNTIYF. The CDR3, as DNA: TGTGCCAGTAGTGACGGGGGTGCTGGTGGAAACACCATATATTTT. The complete variable domain, with remaining parts taken from reference TRBV19 and TRBJ1-3, reads DGGITQSPKYLFRKEGQNVTLSCEQNLNHDAMYWYRQDPGQGLRLIYYSQIVNDFQKGDIAEGYSVSREKKESFPLTVTSAQKNPTAFYLCASSDGGAGGNTIYFGEGSWLTVV.

The rearrangement links TRBV6-2 or TRBV6-3 to TRBJ2-7, with 10 bases matching TRBD2. This CDR3 has 16 amino acids. Trimming removed 4 bases from V and 2 bases from J; junction bases left unmatched: 8. Germline-derived CDR1 and CDR2 are MNHEY and SVGEGT. The CDR3 nucleotides are TGTGCCAGCAGTTCCCGGACTAGCGGAAAGACCTACGAGCAGTACTTC. It encodes CASSSRTSGKTYEQYF.

The CDR3 loop reads CASSSSAGSYNEQFF. The CDR3 coding sequence is TGTGCCAGCAGTTCGTCGGCGGGCTCCTACAATGAGCAGTTCTTC. The chain carries TRBV27 and TRBJ2-1; tentatively, D is TRBD2 (5 bases). There are 15 residues in the CDR3. Trimming removed 4 bases at V and 0 bases at J, with 10 bases between. Per germline, CDR1 MNHEY and CDR2 SMNVEV (reference sequence).

This chain connects TRBV4-3 to TRBJ1-6; TRBD1 aligns across 9 bases. CDR1 LGHNA and CDR2 YSLEER come from the germline V gene. V lost 4 bases and J lost 7; bases outside the gene matches: 5. This CDR3 has 15 amino acids. CDR3: CASSPGTGNNSPLHF. The CDR3 DNA sequence: TGCGCCAGCAGCCCGGGGACAGGGAACAATTCACCCCTCCACTTT.